These 20 T cell receptor beta chains were sequenced from one sample in a study of blood T cells in healthy people across ages. A J-beta primer mix and a sample-barcoded 5' primer were used in a second PCR of roughly 6 to 12 cycles. Each CDR3 protein is one row after TCRdb ran MiXCR on the 5' RACE reads. The table lists about 580,000 distinct CDR3 sequences, 45% to 55% of them singletons, with around 23% in the top ten. Specimen: blood. Source of these receptors: an older man in good health.

The rearrangement links TRBV2 to TRBJ2-3, with a tentative D call TRBD2 (5 bases). In germline, CDR1 is SNHLY, CDR2 FYNNEI. The CDR3 covers 16 residues. V lost 1 base and J 4 bases, leaving 15 bases between the germline ends. DNA of the CDR3: TGTGCCAGCAGTGAAGACGATAGCGTTACCTCAGATACGCAGTATTTT. This gives the protein CASSEDDSVTSDTQYF.

V gene TRBV10-3 combines with J gene TRBJ1-2, with D perhaps matching TRBD1 (5 bases). The germline V and J ends were trimmed by 0 bases and 4 bases, with 12 bases remaining between them. The CDR3 contains 15 residues. Germline V gives CDR1 ENHRY, CDR2 SYGVKD. CDR3 sequence: CAISESIGQGYGYTF. CDR3 nucleotide sequence: TGTGCCATCAGTGAGTCGATAGGGCAGGGCTATGGCTACACCTTC.

This sequence joins TRBV10-3 and TRBJ2-7; the match to TRBD1 covers 8 bases. This CDR3 is 16 amino acids long. V trimming: 3 bases; J trimming: 0 bases; junction bases outside the gene matches: 7. CDR1 ENHRY and CDR2 SYGVKD come from the germline V gene. The CDR3 reads CAISEMTGVDSYEQYF. In DNA form, the CDR3 reads TGTGCCATCAGTGAAATGACAGGGGTAGACTCCTACGAGCAGTACTTC.

This clonotype was observed once. This chain links TRBV21-1 with TRBJ1-5. TRBV21-1 is a documented pseudogene. The CDR3 sequence is 19 residues long. CDR3 residues: CASSRHVGNRTNSNQPQHF. CDR3 bases: TGTGCCAGCAGCAGGCATGTGGGGAATCGGACGAATAGCAATCAGCCCCAGCATTTT.

This chain joins TRBV6-5 and TRBJ2-7; 9 nucleotides line up with TRBD1. The junction had 14 bases not matched to a gene; V was cut back by 2 bases and J by 12 bases. Per the germline V gene, CDR1 is MNHEY and CDR2 is SVGAGI. CDR3 length equals 15 residues. CDR3 in DNA: TGTGCCAGCAGTTACGCCGCGACAGGGGGATACGGCCCGTACTTC. This gives the protein CASSYAATGGYGPYF.

This clonotype was found a few times. The genes are TRBV6-2 or TRBV6-3 and TRBJ2-7; D may correspond to TRBD1 or TRBD2 (5 bases each). Looked up from germline, CDR1 is MNHEY and CDR2 is SVGEGT. V was trimmed by 6 bases and J by 6 bases, leaving 15 bases between them. The CDR3 loop spans 13 amino acids. This chain's CDR3 is CASRSGTQSEQYF. The DNA of the CDR3 is TGTGCCAGCAGGTCCGGGACCCAGTCCGAGCAGTACTTC.

This clonotype has just a few counts. This may be a read error: a much more frequent sequence differs by one nucleotide. The chain employs TRBV7-3 and TRBJ1-1; D is perhaps TRBD1 (6 bases). V was trimmed by 5 bases and J by 1 base, leaving 11 bases between them. Germline V lookup: CDR1 SGHTA, CDR2 FQGTGA. This CDR3 has 14 residues. As DNA, the CDR3 is TGTGCCAGCAGCCCCGGGACAACGAACACTGAAGCTTTCTTT. Translated: CASSPGTTNTEAFF.

This clonotype was seen once. At one boundary the junction diverges from the germline segment, which might be a read error. The genes are TRBV5-5 and TRBJ2-1, with TRBD2 as a possible D gene (6 bases). The CDR3 totals 17 residues. CDR1 is SGHKS and CDR2 is YYEKEE in the germline V gene (reference sequence). The CDR3 reads CASSKRRGDSSYKEQFF. The DNA for the CDR3 is TGTGCCAGCAGCAAAAGGAGGGGCGATAGCTCCTACAAGGAGCAGTTCTTC.

There are a few counts of this clonotype. The chain joins TRBV5-1 to TRBJ2-1; D might be TRBD2 (7 bases). CDR1 SGHRS and CDR2 YFSETQ come from the germline V gene. There are 16 residues in the CDR3. The V and J ends lost 1 base and 5 bases respectively, with 16 bases between them. CDR3 nucleotide sequence: TGCGCCAGCAGCTTGCCGGGGGGCGCAGCGAACAATGAGCAGTTCTTC. Protein sequence: CASSLPGGAANNEQFF.

Comment on this clonotype: Compared with germline, one end of the junction differs, possibly owing to a read error. V gene TRBV6-6 combines with J gene TRBJ2-5, with 12 bases identical to TRBD2. The germline V gene has CDR1 MNHNY and CDR2 SVGAGI (reference sequence). The CDR3 length is 16 residues. The CDR3 loop reads CARSQSSGGAPETQYF. In DNA form, the CDR3 reads TGTGCCCGCAGCCAATCTAGCGGGGGGGCCCCAGAGACCCAGTACTTC.

This clonotype was observed many times. An end of the junction does not agree with germline; a read error may underlie this. J is TRBJ2-3 and V is TRBV12-3 or TRBV12-4; D remains unclear. This CDR3 spans 14 amino acids. The DNA of the CDR3 is TGTGCCAGCAGCTTAGGATATAGCACAGATACGCAGTATTTT. Translating it yields CASSLGYSTDTQYF.

The V call is TRBV6-6, the J call TRBJ2-7, with a weak D call TRBD1 (5 bases). The ends were cut back, 7 bases at V and 1 base at J, with 11 bases in the middle. CDR3 length: 13 amino acids. Germline loops: CDR1 MNHNY, CDR2 SVGAGI (reference sequence). CDR3 in amino acids: CASTYQGSYEQYF. The CDR3 DNA follows: TGTGCCAGCACCTACCAGGGTTCCTACGAGCAGTACTTC.

The rearrangement uses TRBV5-1 and TRBJ2-1; possible D gene TRBD2, 5 bases. Germline assignment: CDR1 SGHRS and CDR2 YFSETQ. Deletions cut 4 bases from V and 9 bases from J, with 17 bases between. The CDR3 length is 14 residues. The DNA of the CDR3 is TGCGCCAGCAGCCTTCGTTCCGATGGAGGTGAGCAGTTCTTC. Encoded protein: CASSLRSDGGEQFF.

J is TRBJ2-7 and V is TRBV7-2, with D maybe TRBD2 (6 bases). Looked up from germline, CDR1 is SGHTA and CDR2 is FQGNSA. The CDR3 is 15 residues long. Trimming removed 0 bases from V and 1 base from J, with 10 bases in between. The CDR3 protein is CASSLAQRASYEQYF. The CDR3, as DNA: TGTGCCAGCAGCTTAGCCCAGCGGGCATCCTACGAGCAGTACTTC.

The chain couples TRBV19 to TRBJ2-7; D is unresolved. Germline CDR1 is LNHDA and CDR2 is SQIVND (reference sequence). The CDR3 consists of 14 residues. Trimming pared 4 bases from V and 0 bases from J, leaving 10 bases between. DNA for the CDR3: TGTGCCAGTAGTACAACCCCCGACTCCTACGAGCAGTACTTC. Its translation is CASSTTPDSYEQYF.

In its sample, this clonotype was seen many times. The rearrangement uses TRBV6-5 and TRBJ2-1; 9 bases align to TRBD2. With V trimmed by 7 bases and J by 5 bases, 12 bases remained unmatched. CDR3 length: 16 amino acids. Germline loops: CDR1 MNHEY, CDR2 SVGAGI. For the CDR3, the DNA is TGTGCCAGCACCGGGACTTCCAGCGGGGGGAACAATGAGCAGTTCTTC. As protein: CASTGTSSGGNNEQFF.

The chain joins TRBV6-5 to TRBJ2-5, with 10 bases identical to TRBD2. V lost 9 bases to trimming and J lost 2 bases; unmatched junction nucleotides: 6. The CDR3 extends over 14 amino acids. Germline CDR1 MNHEY, CDR2 SVGAGI. CDR3 in amino acids: CASLGLAQQETQYF. Written as DNA, the CDR3 is TGTGCCAGTCTGGGACTAGCGCAACAAGAGACCCAGTACTTC.

This clonotype was counted a few times. The V gene is TRBV20-1, the J gene TRBJ2-7, with D possibly being TRBD1 or TRBD2 (5 bases each). The CDR3 length is 13 residues. Germline V gene data show CDR1 as DFQATT and CDR2 as SNEGSKA (reference sequence). The V end lost 4 bases, the J end lost 1 base, and 11 bases lay between the germline ends. CDR3 bases: TGCAGTGCTACCGGGACGGAATCCTACGAGCAGTACTTC. It specifies CSATGTESYEQYF.

This clonotype was detected a few times. V gene TRBV20-1 combines with J gene TRBJ1-5, with 9 bases matching TRBD1. Germline assignment: CDR1 DFQATT and CDR2 SNEGSKA (reference sequence). Trimming took 3 bases from V and 0 from J; bases not matched to a gene: 6. This CDR3 is built from 16 residues. The CDR3 loop reads CSASTQGAYSNQPQHF. The CDR3 DNA follows: TGCAGTGCTAGTACACAGGGGGCCTATAGCAATCAGCCCCAGCATTTT.

V gene TRBV7-2 combines with J gene TRBJ1-5; the D gene is possibly TRBD1 (5 bases). Germline V gene lookup returns CDR1 SGHTA and CDR2 FQGNSA. Trimming pared 1 base from V and 7 bases from J, leaving 8 bases between. This CDR3 region has 13 residues. CDR3 DNA sequence: TGTGCCAGCAGCTTAGAATGGGGGCAGCCCCAGCATTTT. Protein: CASSLEWGQPQHF.